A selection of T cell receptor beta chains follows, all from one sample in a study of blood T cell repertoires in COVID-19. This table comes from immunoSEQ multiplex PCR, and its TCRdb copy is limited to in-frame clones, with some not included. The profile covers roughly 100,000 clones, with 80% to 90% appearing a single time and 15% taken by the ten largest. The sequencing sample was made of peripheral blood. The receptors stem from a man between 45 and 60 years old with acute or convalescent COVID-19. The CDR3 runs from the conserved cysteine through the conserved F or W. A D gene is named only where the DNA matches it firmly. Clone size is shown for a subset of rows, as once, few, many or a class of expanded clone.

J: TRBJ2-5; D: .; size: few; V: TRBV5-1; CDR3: CASRPATGLTQYF; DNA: TGCGCCAGCAGACCCGCGACAGGCCTGACCCAGTACTTC
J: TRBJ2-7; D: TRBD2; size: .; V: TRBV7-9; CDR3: CASSPSGRAREQYF; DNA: TGTGCCAGCAGCCCTAGCGGGAGGGCCCGAGAGCAGTACTTC
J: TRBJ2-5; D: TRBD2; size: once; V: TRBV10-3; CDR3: CAISERGRVRETQYF; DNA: TGTGCCATCAGTGAACGCGGGAGGGTAAGAGAGACCCAGTACTTC
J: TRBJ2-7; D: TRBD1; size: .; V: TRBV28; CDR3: CASSFLDRDQSYEQYF; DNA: TGTGCCAGCAGTTTTTTGGACAGGGATCAGTCCTACGAGCAGTACTTC
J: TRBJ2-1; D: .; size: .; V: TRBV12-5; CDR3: CASGLLNEQFF; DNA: TGTGCTAGTGGTTTGTTAAATGAGCAGTTCTTC
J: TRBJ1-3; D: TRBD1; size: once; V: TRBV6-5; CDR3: CASSYSGQGGNTIYF; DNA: TGTGCCAGCAGTTACTCGGGACAGGGGGGAAACACCATATATTTT
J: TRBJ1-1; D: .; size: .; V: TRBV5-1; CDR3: CASSPSDRSNMNTEAFF; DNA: TGCGCCAGCAGCCCTTCCGACAGGAGTAACATGAACACTGAAGCTTTCTTT
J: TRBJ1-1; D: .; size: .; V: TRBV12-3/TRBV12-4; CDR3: CASKLFTGTEAFF; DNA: TGTGCCAGCAAGTTATTTACGGGGACTGAAGCTTTCTTT
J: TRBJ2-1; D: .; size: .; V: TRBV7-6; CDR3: CASSLWSGGDEQFF; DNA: TGTGCCAGCAGCTTATGGAGCGGAGGGGATGAGCAGTTCTTC
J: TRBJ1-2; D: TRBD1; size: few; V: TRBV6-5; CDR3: CASRRTGGEVGYTF; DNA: TGTGCCAGCAGGAGGACAGGGGGCGAGGTTGGCTACACCTTC
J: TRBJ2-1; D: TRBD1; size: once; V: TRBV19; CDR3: CASSQAGGNYNEQFF; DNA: TGTGCCAGTAGCCAAGCAGGGGGTAACTACAATGAGCAGTTCTTC
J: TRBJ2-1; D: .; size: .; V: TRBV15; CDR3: CATSRDAGLEQFF; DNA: TGTGCCACCAGCAGAGATGCGGGTCTTGAGCAGTTCTTC
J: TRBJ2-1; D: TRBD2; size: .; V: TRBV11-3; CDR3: CASSPFSGSHNEQFF; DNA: TGTGCCAGCAGCCCCTTTAGCGGGAGTCACAATGAGCAGTTCTTC
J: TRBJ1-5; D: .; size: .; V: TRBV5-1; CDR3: CASSLGQTGQPQHF; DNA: TGCGCCAGCAGCTTAGGACAAACGGGTCAGCCCCAGCATTTT
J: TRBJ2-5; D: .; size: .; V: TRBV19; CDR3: CASSITGSGETQYF; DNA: TGTGCCAGTAGTATTACAGGTTCAGGGGAGACCCAGTACTTC
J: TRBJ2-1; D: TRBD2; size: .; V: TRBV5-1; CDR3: CASSQPLLAGAGGEQFF; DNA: TGCGCCAGCAGCCAACCTTTACTAGCGGGAGCGGGGGGTGAGCAGTTCTTC
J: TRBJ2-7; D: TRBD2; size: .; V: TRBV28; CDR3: CASIPRKGRAEGILAGGSYEQYF; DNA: TGTGCCAGCATCCCCCGGAAAGGGAGGGCAGAGGGAATTTTAGCGGGAGGGTCCTACGAGCAGTACTTC
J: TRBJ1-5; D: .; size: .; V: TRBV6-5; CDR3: CASSLNSNQPQHF; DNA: TGTGCCAGCAGTCTTAATAGCAATCAGCCCCAGCATTTT
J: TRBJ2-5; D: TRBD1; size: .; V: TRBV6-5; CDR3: CASADRGGETQYF; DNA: TGTGCCAGCGCCGACAGGGGTGGGGAGACCCAGTACTTC
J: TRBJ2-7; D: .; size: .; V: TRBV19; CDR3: CASSISLSAYEQYF; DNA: TGTGCCAGTAGTATAAGCCTGTCCGCCTACGAGCAGTACTTC
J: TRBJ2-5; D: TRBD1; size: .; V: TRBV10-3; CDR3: CAISDSGQGRETQYF; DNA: TGTGCCATCAGTGACTCGGGACAGGGGCGGGAGACCCAGTACTTC
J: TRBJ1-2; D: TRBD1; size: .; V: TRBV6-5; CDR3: CASSLDRGGYTF; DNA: TGTGCCAGCAGCCTCGACAGGGGAGGCTACACCTTC
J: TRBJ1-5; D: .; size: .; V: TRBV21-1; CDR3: CASSKVGTGTSCSNQPQHF; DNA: .
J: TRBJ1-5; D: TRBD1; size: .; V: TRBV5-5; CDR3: CASSAGQGLQPQHF; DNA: TGTGCCAGCAGCGCCGGACAGGGGCTTCAGCCCCAGCATTTT
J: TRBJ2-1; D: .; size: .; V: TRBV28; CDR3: CASSRDTHNEQFF; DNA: TGTGCCAGCAGTCGGGACACCCACAATGAGCAGTTCTTC
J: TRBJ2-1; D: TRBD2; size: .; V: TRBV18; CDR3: CASSNIAGGKGNEQFF; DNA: TGTGCCAGCTCAAACATAGCGGGAGGAAAGGGCAATGAGCAGTTCTTC
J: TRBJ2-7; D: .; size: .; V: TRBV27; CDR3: CASSPGRNEQYF; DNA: TGTGCCAGCAGTCCGGGGAGGAACGAGCAGTACTTC
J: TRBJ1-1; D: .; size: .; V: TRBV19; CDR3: CASSIQGSGNTEAFF; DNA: TGTGCCAGTAGTATACAGGGATCTGGAAACACTGAAGCTTTCTTT
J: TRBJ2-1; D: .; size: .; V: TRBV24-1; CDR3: CATSDWGGGNEQFF; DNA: TGTGCCACCAGTGATTGGGGAGGAGGGAATGAGCAGTTCTTC
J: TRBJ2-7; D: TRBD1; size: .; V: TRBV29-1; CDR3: CSVNRDREQYF; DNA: TGCAGCGTGAACCGGGACAGGGAGCAGTACTTC
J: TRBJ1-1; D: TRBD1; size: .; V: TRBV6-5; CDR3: CASSYLGQEEAFF; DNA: TGTGCCAGCAGTTACTTAGGACAGGAGGAAGCTTTCTTT
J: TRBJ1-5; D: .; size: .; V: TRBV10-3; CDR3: CATSGQVSNQPQHF; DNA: TGTGCCACCTCGGGACAAGTGAGCAATCAGCCCCAGCATTTT
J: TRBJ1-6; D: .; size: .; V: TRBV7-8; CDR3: CASSLDQISGDSPLHF; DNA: TGTGCCAGCAGCTTAGACCAAATCTCGGGTGATTCACCCCTCCACTTT
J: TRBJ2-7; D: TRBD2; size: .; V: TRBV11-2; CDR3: CASSPFGTTTYEQYF; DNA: TGTGCCAGCAGCCCGTTTGGGACTACTACCTACGAGCAGTACTTC
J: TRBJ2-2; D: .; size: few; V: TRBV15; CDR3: CATSRGSGTSTGELFF; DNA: TGTGCCACCAGCAGAGGCTCCGGGACTTCCACCGGGGAGCTGTTTTTT
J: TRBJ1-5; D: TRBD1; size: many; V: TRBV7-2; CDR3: CASSQMGQGNQPQHF; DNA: TGTGCCAGCAGCCAAATGGGACAGGGCAATCAGCCCCAGCATTTT